The sequence of this TCR beta chain was determined in a study of Ad26.COV2.S vaccination and SARS-CoV-2 variants. Study at large: Donor got 5x10^10 or 1x10^11 viral particles of Ad26.COV2.S. Study outcomes and limitations: Vaccinees displayed broader spike-specific TCR repertoires than placebo recipients.

The treatment here: some 20 received Ad26.COV2.S at low or high dose, single or two shots; roughly five received placebo; per-sample allocation not given. Repertoires come from day 63 after the first vaccine or placebo injection. What was given as vaccine was an Ad26 vector encoding Wuhan-strain SARS-CoV-2 spike. In the case of this clone: What it binds is unknown.

CDR3 length equals 15 residues. Unmatched junction bases numbered 6, after V lost 0 bases and J lost 4 bases. Germline values: CDR1 MNHEY, CDR2 SVGEGT. Clones were sequenced by immunoSEQ multiplex PCR, and TCRdb holds only the in-frame ones, with some missing. This table has around 300,000 clones, 88% appearing once. The genes are TRBV6-2 or TRBV6-3 and TRBJ2-7; TRBD1 matches at 7 bases. The source of this sequence is a person between 18 and 65 years old who received the Ad26.COV2.S COVID-19 vaccine or a placebo. The sequenced sample was peripheral blood, obtained in a trial of Ad26.COV2.S vaccine versus placebo. The CDR3 DNA reads as TGTGCCAGCAGTTACTCCACAGGGGCCGGATACGAGCAGTACTTC. It codes for CASSYSTGAGYEQYF.